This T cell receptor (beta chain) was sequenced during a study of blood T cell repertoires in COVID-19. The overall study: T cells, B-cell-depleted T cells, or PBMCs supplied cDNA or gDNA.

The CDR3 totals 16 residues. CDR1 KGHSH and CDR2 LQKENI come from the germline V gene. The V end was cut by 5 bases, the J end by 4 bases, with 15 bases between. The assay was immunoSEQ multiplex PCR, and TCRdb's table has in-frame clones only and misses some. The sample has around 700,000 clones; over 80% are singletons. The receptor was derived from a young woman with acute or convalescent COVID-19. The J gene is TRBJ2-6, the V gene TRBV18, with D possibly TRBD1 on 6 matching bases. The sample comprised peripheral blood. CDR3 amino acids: CASSSARGSGANVLTF. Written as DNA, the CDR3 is TGTGCCAGCTCATCGGCCAGGGGAAGCGGGGCCAACGTCCTGACTTTC.